These 32 T cell receptor beta chains share one sample of origin, sequenced in a study of vaccination and CD4 T cells after COVID-19. Sequenced with the Oncomine TCR Beta short-read assay was DNA taken from cultured CD4+ T cells. One entry per CDR3 protein results from TCRdb running MiXCR on the PCR reads. The table records almost 20,000 distinct CDR3 sequences, 45% to 50% of them present only once. These TCRs' antigens remain unknown. The treatment denotes: roughly 10-day PBMC culture with coronavirus spike peptide pools or control peptides (ViraFEST assay). Sample: CD4+ T cells from blood, cultured in vitro, taken before SARS-CoV-2 vaccination. These TCRs come from a human donor who had recovered from COVID-19.

The chain links TRBV20-1 to TRBJ2-2; D is perhaps TRBD1 or TRBD2 (6 bases each). Per germline, CDR1 DFQATT and CDR2 SNEGSKA (reference sequence). The CDR3 length is 14 residues. The germline V and J ends were trimmed by 5 bases and 3 bases, with 13 bases remaining between them. The CDR3 region is CSALPGAYTGELFF. CDR3 DNA: TGCAGTGCTCTCCCGGGGGCTTACACCGGGGAGCTGTTTTTT.

The chain combines TRBV27 with TRBJ2-1; D might be TRBD1 (6 bases). This CDR3 spans 15 amino acids. Per germline, CDR1 MNHEY and CDR2 SMNVEV (reference sequence). Trimming cost V 4 bases and J 2 bases, with 12 bases left between them. The CDR3, as DNA: TGTGCCAGCAGTTCAACAGGGCAACCCTACAATGAGCAGTTCTTC. Protein product: CASSSTGQPYNEQFF.

There are a few counts of this clonotype. The rearrangement joins TRBV19 to TRBJ1-5, with 8 bases aligning to TRBD1. The J segment lost 6 bases and the V segment lost 9 bases, leaving 16 bases of the junction unmatched. The V gene's germline CDR1 is LNHDA and CDR2 SQIVND (reference sequence). The CDR3 loop spans 16 amino acids. As DNA, the CDR3 is TGTGCCAGCCAGACCGGGCCGGCAGGGGGCCCTCAGCCCCAGCATTTT. Protein product: CASQTGPAGGPQPQHF.

The V and J genes are TRBV11-2 and TRBJ1-2, with D hard to call. This CDR3 contains 13 residues. V lost 4 bases, J lost 2 bases, and 8 bases lay in between. Germline V CDR1 and CDR2: SGHAT, FQNNGV. Written as DNA, the CDR3 is TGTGCCAGCAGCTATTCCGGAAACTATGGCTACACCTTC. This encodes CASSYSGNYGYTF. The whole variable domain, filled in from reference TRBV11-2 and TRBJ1-2, reads EAGVAQSPRYKIIEKRQSVAFWCNPISGHATLYWYQQILGQGPKLLIQFQNNGVVDDSQLPKDRFSAERLKGVDSTLKIQPAKLEDSAVYLCASSYSGNYGYTFGSGTRLTVV.

The V call is TRBV6-5, the J call TRBJ2-5, with D hard to call. Germline CDR1 is MNHEY and CDR2 is SVGAGI. The CDR3 contains 14 residues. Trimming took off 4 bases at V and 2 bases at J, with 11 bases between the two ends. CDR3 protein: CASSSSGGQETQYF. The CDR3 DNA follows: TGTGCCAGCAGTTCCTCCGGTGGACAAGAGACCCAGTACTTC.

A few counts support this clonotype. The J gene is TRBJ1-2, the V gene TRBV6-1; TRBD1 agrees at 10 bases. The CDR3 is 15 amino acids. Germline CDR1 and CDR2: MNHNS and SASEGT. Trimming at V came to 6 bases and at J to 1 base, leaving 5 bases not matched to a gene. CDR3 amino acids: CASSWGQGSNYGYTF. The CDR3 DNA sequence: TGTGCCAGCAGCTGGGGACAGGGGAGTAACTATGGCTACACCTTC.

J is TRBJ1-5 and V is TRBV30, with D hard to call. Per germline, CDR1 GTSNPN and CDR2 SVGIG (reference sequence). This CDR3 region has 13 residues. V lost 0 bases to trimming and J lost 9 bases, with 12 bases between them. The CDR3 DNA reads as TGTGCCTGGAGTGTAACGTTGGGTTTGCCCCAGCATTTT. As protein: CAWSVTLGLPQHF.

This clonotype was found a few times. One end of the junction does not line up with germline, which may come from a read error. The rearrangement uses TRBV11-2 and TRBJ1-1, with D tentatively TRBD1 (5 bases). Germline CDR1 SGHAT, CDR2 FQNNGV. This CDR3 spans 17 amino acids. The CDR3 loop is CASSLGVGGRLNTEAFF. As DNA, the CDR3 is TGTGCTAGCAGCTTAGGTGTGGGGGGTCGGTTGAACACTGAAGCTTTCTTT.

This sequence joins TRBV6-2 or TRBV6-3 and TRBJ1-5, with 9 bases lining up with TRBD1. V trimming: 4 bases; J trimming: 5 bases; junction bases outside the gene matches: 6. Germline V lookup: CDR1 MNHEY, CDR2 SVGEGT. This CDR3 region has 15 residues. The CDR3 bases are TGTGCCAGCAGTTGGACAGGGGCTGAGGATCAGCCCCAGCATTTT. Its protein product is CASSWTGAEDQPQHF.

This clonotype showed up just once. The rearrangement links TRBV6-2 or TRBV6-3 to TRBJ1-1, with D tentatively TRBD1 (6 bases). The V end lost 4 bases, the J end lost 7 bases, and 19 bases lay between the germline ends. This CDR3 has 15 amino acids. Germline values: CDR1 MNHEY, CDR2 SVGEGT. CDR3 residues: CASSFPDRRPHEAFF. In nucleotides, the CDR3 is TGTGCCAGCAGTTTTCCGGACAGACGTCCGCATGAAGCTTTCTTT.

This clonotype showed up just once. The chain employs TRBV20-1 and TRBJ1-6; D is uncertain. The germline V gene encodes CDR1 DFQATT and CDR2 SNEGSKA (reference sequence). This CDR3 has 14 residues. V gave up 5 bases and J gave up 7 bases, with 15 bases separating them. The CDR3 DNA sequence: TGCAGTGCTGCCCCGGTTATACGAAATTCACCCCTCCACTTT. Translation: CSAAPVIRNSPLHF.

The chain combines TRBV7-2 with TRBJ2-2, with D possibly being TRBD1 (6 bases). CDR1 and CDR2 from the germline V gene are SGHTA and FQGNSA. The CDR3 has 18 amino acids. Trimming stripped 0 bases from V and 6 bases from J, with 20 bases between. CDR3 sequence reads: CASSLAQKTGIRAGELFF. The CDR3 bases are TGTGCCAGCAGCTTAGCCCAGAAAACAGGGATAAGGGCCGGGGAGCTGTTTTTT.

In its sample, this clonotype was seen once. The rearrangement links TRBV30 to TRBJ1-5; D gene uncertain. The CDR3 covers 13 residues. V dropped 2 bases and J dropped 7 bases, with 12 bases sitting between them. Germline CDR1 and CDR2: GTSNPN and SVGIG (reference sequence). The CDR3, as DNA: TGTGCCTGGAGTATTGAGGGTTACCAGCCCCAGCATTTT. It is translated as CAWSIEGYQPQHF.

This clonotype was counted between two and nine times. This chain links TRBV28 with TRBJ1-5; 11 bases are shared with TRBD1. V dropped 3 bases and J dropped 5; count of bases not matched to a gene: 0. CDR1 and CDR2 (germline): MDHEN, SYDVKM. This CDR3 has 14 amino acids. The CDR3 here is CASSLDRGHQPQHF. For the CDR3, the DNA is TGTGCCAGCAGTTTGGACAGGGGGCATCAGCCCCAGCATTTT.

The chain joins TRBV20-1 to TRBJ1-1; 10 bases match TRBD1. Per germline, CDR1 DFQATT and CDR2 SNEGSKA (reference sequence). This CDR3 has 14 residues. With 6 bases clipped from V and 0 bases from J, the junction kept 4 bases outside the gene matches. In DNA, the CDR3 is TGCAGTGCGTGGGACAGGGGAATGAACACTGAAGCTTTCTTT. Translation: CSAWDRGMNTEAFF.

The V call is TRBV19, the J call TRBJ1-6; D unclear. V lost 4 bases and J lost 8, with 15 bases in between. This CDR3 has 15 residues. Germline V gene data show CDR1 as LNHDA and CDR2 as SQIVND (reference sequence). The CDR3 is CASSTADGGDSPLHF. The CDR3, as DNA: TGTGCCAGTAGTACCGCGGACGGTGGGGATTCACCCCTCCACTTT.

The V call is TRBV10-3, the J call TRBJ2-2; 12 bases agree with TRBD2. J gave up 8 bases and V 6 bases, and 7 bases lay outside the gene matches. The CDR3 length is 15 residues. The germline CDR1 and CDR2 sequences are ENHRY and SYGVKD. The CDR3 sequence is CAIRGLAGGRGELFF. CDR3 DNA sequence: TGTGCCATCAGGGGACTAGCGGGTGGCCGAGGGGAGCTGTTTTTT.

The chain joins TRBV30 to TRBJ1-1; D uncertain. V gave up 3 bases and J gave up 7 bases, with 15 bases separating them. The CDR3 spans 13 residues. Germline V gene lookup returns CDR1 GTSNPN and CDR2 SVGIG (reference sequence). The CDR3 protein is CAWRRKVLGEAFF. As DNA, the CDR3 is TGTGCCTGGAGGCGAAAAGTCCTGGGTGAAGCTTTCTTT.

V usage is TRBV27 and J usage is TRBJ1-2; perhaps TRBD1 as D (6 bases). V was pared by 6 bases and J by 7 bases, with 15 bases between. This CDR3 region has 13 residues. Germline loops: CDR1 MNHEY, CDR2 SMNVEV (reference sequence). This CDR3 is CASRGDRTFGYTF. The CDR3 region has the DNA TGTGCCAGCAGGGGAGACAGGACGTTTGGCTACACCTTC.

V gene TRBV9 combines with J gene TRBJ2-7, with D perhaps given as TRBD1 or TRBD2 (5 bases each). The V end was cut by 4 bases, the J end by 4 bases, with 15 bases between. CDR1 SGDLS and CDR2 YYNGEE come from the germline V gene. The CDR3 totals 14 residues. The DNA of the CDR3 is TGTGCCAGCAGCACTGGGACGGCCGGGTACGAGCAGTACTTC. Translated, it gives CASSTGTAGYEQYF.

The rearrangement uses TRBV5-5 and TRBJ1-1; D is uncertain. Germline values: CDR1 SGHKS, CDR2 YYEKEE (reference sequence). The CDR3 covers 16 residues. V lost 3 bases, J lost 2 bases, and 17 bases lay in between. The CDR3 spells CASSSAGFEVNTEAFF. The CDR3 DNA follows: TGTGCCAGCAGCTCGGCTGGGTTTGAGGTAAACACTGAAGCTTTCTTT.

This clonotype was counted between two and nine times. The chain combines TRBV7-9 with TRBJ1-1, with 7 bases matching TRBD1. Germline CDR1 is SEHNR and CDR2 is FQNEAQ (reference sequence). The CDR3 runs to 17 residues. J gave up 3 bases and V 5 bases, and 15 bases lay outside the gene matches. The CDR3 here is CASSLLGTGVLDTEAFF. DNA of the CDR3: TGTGCCAGCAGCCTGCTGGGCACAGGGGTTCTGGACACTGAAGCTTTCTTT.

The table lists this clonotype with a few counts. One end of the junction varies from germline; a read error may be responsible. V and J are TRBV6-2 or TRBV6-3 and TRBJ2-2; TRBD1 aligns across 8 bases. The CDR3 consists of 13 residues. CDR1 is MNHEY, CDR2 SVGEGT, per germline. The CDR3 here is CASSYQGAGELFF. For the CDR3, the DNA is TGTGCCAGCAGTTACCAGGGGGCCGGAGAGCTGTTTTTT.

In this sample, this clonotype turned up a few times. DNA of the CDR3: TGTGCCAGCAGCCGTTTGAGGGGATCACCCCTCCACTTT. Residues: CASSRLRGSPLHF. The V gene is TRBV12-3 or TRBV12-4, the J gene TRBJ1-6; a possible D gene is TRBD1 (5 bases). Deletions cut 6 bases from V and 10 bases from J, with 13 bases between. CDR3 length: 13 amino acids.

The chain combines TRBV6-2 or TRBV6-3 with TRBJ2-7, with unresolved D. Germline V CDR1 and CDR2: MNHEY, SVGEGT. Between the trimmed V and J ends, which lost 6 bases and 3 bases, there was a span of 6 bases. This CDR3 contains 11 residues. The CDR3 sequence: CASSSYYEQYF. CDR3 sequence (DNA): TGTGCCAGCAGCTCCTACTACGAGCAGTACTTC.

This rearrangement joins TRBV27 to TRBJ2-3; D remains unclear. The germline V gene encodes CDR1 MNHEY and CDR2 SMNVEV (reference sequence). This CDR3 is 14 amino acids long. V was pared by 6 bases and J by 2 bases, with 12 bases between. The chain's CDR3 is CASSFHPLTDTQYF. DNA for the CDR3: TGTGCCAGCAGCTTCCATCCTCTCACAGATACGCAGTATTTT.

The sample holds a few counts of this clonotype. CDR3 sequence (DNA): TGTGCCAGCAGTTACGGGACTAGCGGGAGCTCTAGCACAGATACGCAGTATTTT. Its protein product is CASSYGTSGSSSTDTQYF. This chain joins TRBV6-5 and TRBJ2-3, with 14 positions matching TRBD2. After removal of 2 bases from V and 0 bases from J, the junction contained 4 bases not matched to a gene. CDR1 is MNHEY and CDR2 is SVGAGI in the germline V gene. The CDR3 is 18 amino acids.

The chain combines TRBV4-3 with TRBJ2-7; 14 bases fit TRBD2. The CDR3 is 17 residues long. Germline V CDR1 and CDR2: LGHNA, YSLEER. V lost 1 base to trimming and J lost 6 bases; unmatched junction nucleotides: 8. CDR3 region: CASSQAGLAGGTSEQYF. The CDR3 DNA sequence: TGCGCCAGCAGCCAAGCCGGACTAGCGGGGGGAACTTCCGAGCAGTACTTC.

J is TRBJ2-1 and V is TRBV15, with 8 bases matching TRBD2. The germline CDR1 and CDR2 sequences are LNHNV and YYDKDF (reference sequence). Trimming took 1 base from V and 8 from J; bases not matched to a gene: 10. The CDR3 has 16 amino acids. Written as DNA, the CDR3 is TGTGCCACCAGCAGAGGGCCCGGGGGGGCTCGGGATGAGCAGTTCTTC. Its protein is CATSRGPGGARDEQFF. The full variable domain, in which reference TRBV15 and TRBJ2-1 provide the parts outside the CDR3, is DAMVIQNPRYQVTQFGKPVTLSCSQTLNHNVMYWYQQKSSQAPKLLFHYYDKDFNNEADTPDNFQSRRPNTSFCFLDIRSPGLGDTAMYLCATSRGPGGARDEQFFGPGTRLTVL.

The chain is built from TRBV19 and TRBJ2-3, with 7 nucleotides matching TRBD2. From germline, CDR1 is LNHDA and CDR2 SQIVND (reference sequence). V lost 7 bases and J lost 2; bases outside the gene matches: 9. There are 15 residues in the CDR3. The CDR3, as DNA: TGTGCCAGTACCGAACGGGGGGACCACACAGATACGCAGTATTTT. Translating it yields CASTERGDHTDTQYF.

In this sample, this clonotype turned up a few times. The rearrangement joins TRBV6-1 to TRBJ2-3; 8 bases are a match to TRBD1. V lost 4 bases, J lost 4 bases, and 7 bases stayed unmatched. The CDR3 has 15 amino acids. Germline values: CDR1 MNHNS, CDR2 SASEGT. CDR3 DNA: TGTGCCAGCAGTGGGGCCGGACAGGGACCAGATACGCAGTATTTT. Protein sequence: CASSGAGQGPDTQYF.

This clonotype has only a few counts. This chain links TRBV2 with TRBJ1-5; 7 nucleotides line up with TRBD1. The CDR3 spans 14 residues. The germline gives CDR1 SNHLY, CDR2 FYNNEI. V gave up 5 bases and J gave up 2 bases; unmatched junction bases: 3. The CDR3: CASSLGGRNQPQHF. CDR3 coding DNA: TGTGCCAGCAGTCTAGGGGGCCGCAATCAGCCCCAGCATTTT. The variable domain in full, completed from reference TRBV2 and TRBJ1-5, reads EPEVTQTPSHQVTQMGQEVILRCVPISNHLYFYWYRQILGQKVEFLVSFYNNEISEKSEIFDDQFSVERPDGSNFTLKIRSTKLEDSAMYFCASSLGGRNQPQHFGDGTRLSIL.